One sample yielded the 15 T cell receptor beta chains listed below, sequenced in a study of the immune and genomic landscape of osteosarcoma. The data were produced by immunoSEQ multiplex PCR, yet TCRdb's version contains in-frame clones alone and is incomplete. Among 2,500 to 3,000 clones listed, roughly three quarters were seen once. The material sequenced was metastatic tumor tissue from the lung. Receptors originate from a woman between 18 and 30 years old with osteosarcoma.

The chain has TRBV11-2 and TRBJ2-3; 7 nucleotides line up with TRBD1. With V trimmed by 0 bases and J by 6 bases, 6 bases remained unmatched. CDR3 length: 15 amino acids. The germline gives CDR1 SGHAT, CDR2 FQNNGV. This chain's CDR3 is CASSLDPGGGDTQYF. CDR3 nucleotides: TGTGCCAGCAGCTTAGATCCAGGGGGTGGGGATACGCAGTATTTT.

This clone was counted a few times. The V and J genes are TRBV19 and TRBJ1-2, with D perhaps matching TRBD1 (5 bases). The CDR3 is 13 residues long. V gave up 3 bases and J gave up 3 bases, with 8 bases separating them. The germline gives CDR1 LNHDA, CDR2 SQIVND (reference sequence). The CDR3: CASSIGDYYGYTF. The CDR3 nucleotides read TGTGCCAGTAGTATCGGGGACTACTATGGCTACACCTTC.

The V and J genes are TRBV6-6 and TRBJ1-4; TRBD1 aligns across 9 bases. V trimming: 6 bases; J trimming: 0 bases; junction bases outside the gene matches: 2. CDR1 MNHNY and CDR2 SVGAGI come from the germline V gene (reference sequence). The CDR3 runs 15 residues. As DNA, the CDR3 is TGTGCCAGCAGGAGGGACAGGGCAACTAATGAAAAACTGTTTTTT. It codes for CASRRDRATNEKLFF.

The V gene is TRBV7-2, the J gene TRBJ2-3; unclear D gene. Germline V lookup: CDR1 SGHTA, CDR2 FQGNSA. The V gene lost 5 bases and the J gene lost 4 bases, with 10 bases spanning the gap. The CDR3 has 13 residues. The CDR3 here is CASSPGLPDTQYF. In nucleotides, the CDR3 is TGTGCCAGCAGCCCGGGTCTCCCAGATACGCAGTATTTT.

The V and J genes are TRBV19 and TRBJ2-2; D may correspond to TRBD1 or TRBD2 (5 bases each). Germline V lookup: CDR1 LNHDA, CDR2 SQIVND (reference sequence). The CDR3 has 14 amino acids. The V and J ends lost 0 bases and 7 bases respectively, with 9 bases between them. CDR3: CASSIDGTIGELFF. Here the CDR3 DNA reads TGTGCCAGTAGTATAGATGGGACGATCGGGGAGCTGTTTTTT.

The V call is TRBV4-1, the J call TRBJ2-1, with a weak D call TRBD1 (6 bases). V shed 1 base and J shed 0 bases, with 13 bases lying between them. The CDR3 loop spans 17 amino acids. Germline V lookup: CDR1 MGHRA, CDR2 YSYEKL. This CDR3 is CASSQVGIGGSYNEQFF. For the CDR3, the DNA is TGCGCCAGCAGCCAAGTAGGAATAGGGGGCTCCTACAATGAGCAGTTCTTC.

The chain employs TRBV6-6 and TRBJ1-3; D is unresolved. The length of the CDR3 is 15 residues. V lost 6 bases and J lost 0, with 12 bases in between. CDR1 MNHNY and CDR2 SVGAGI come from the germline V gene (reference sequence). The CDR3 here is CASRFPDGSGNTIYF. The DNA for the CDR3 is TGTGCCAGCAGATTCCCGGACGGCTCTGGAAACACCATATATTTT.

The chain combines TRBV6-1 with TRBJ1-5; 11 bases align to TRBD1. Germline V gene lookup returns CDR1 MNHNS and CDR2 SASEGT. This CDR3 contains 14 residues. The V gene end was trimmed by 8 bases and the J gene end by 6 bases; junction bases not matched to a gene: 6. The CDR3 reads CASWTGGGSQPQHF. CDR3 DNA: TGTGCCAGCTGGACAGGGGGCGGTAGTCAGCCCCAGCATTTT.

This chain links TRBV7-2 with TRBJ2-5, with 7 bases lining up with TRBD1. Trimming at V came to 0 bases and at J to 1 base, leaving 5 bases not matched to a gene. This CDR3 has 16 amino acids. CDR1 is SGHTA and CDR2 is FQGNSA in the germline V gene. CDR3: CASSLAASGGQETQYF. CDR3 nucleotides: TGTGCCAGCAGCTTAGCGGCTTCAGGGGGCCAAGAGACCCAGTACTTC. Based on the CDR3 plus reference TRBV7-2 and TRBJ2-5, the full variable domain is GAGVSQSPSNKVTEKGKDVELRCDPISGHTALYWYRQSLGQGLEFLIYFQGNSAPDKSGLPSDRFSAERTGGSVSTLTIQRTQQEDSAVYLCASSLAASGGQETQYFGPGTRLLVL.

The genes are TRBV15 and TRBJ2-7; D may be TRBD1 (6 bases). CDR1 LNHNV and CDR2 YYDKDF come from the germline V gene (reference sequence). This CDR3 has 15 residues. Between the trimmed V and J ends, which lost 4 bases and 5 bases, there was a span of 18 bases. CDR3 region: CATSKTGPSRDEQYF. The DNA of the CDR3 is TGTGCCACCAGCAAGACAGGCCCTTCAAGGGACGAGCAGTACTTC.

J is TRBJ2-2 and V is TRBV6-6; TRBD2 agrees at 8 bases. V lost 3 bases, J lost 1 base, and 4 bases stayed unmatched. The length of the CDR3 is 16 residues. Germline lookup yields CDR1 MNHNY and CDR2 SVGAGI (reference sequence). CDR3 coding DNA: TGTGCCAGCAGTTATCCCACTAGCGGGAACACCGGGGAGCTGTTTTTT. The encoded protein is CASSYPTSGNTGELFF.

This clone appeared a few times. The gene calls are TRBV30 and TRBJ1-4; no reliable D call. The CDR3 extends over 11 amino acids. Germline V gene data show CDR1 as GTSNPN and CDR2 as SVGIG (reference sequence). V was shortened by 0 bases and J by 14 bases, with 10 bases between the two germline ends. The CDR3 sequence is CAWSVRKGLFF. CDR3 DNA: TGTGCCTGGAGTGTACGAAAAGGGCTGTTTTTT. The full variable domain, its missing parts supplied by reference TRBV30 and TRBJ1-4, is SQTIHQWPATLVQPVGSPLSLECTVEGTSNPNLYWYRQAAGRGLQLLFYSVGIGQISSEVPQNLSASRPQDRQFILSSKKLLLSDSGFYLCAWSVRKGLFFGSGTQLSVL.

The V gene is TRBV18, the J gene TRBJ1-1; D uncertain. The germline V gene has CDR1 KGHSH and CDR2 LQKENI. CDR3 size: 13 residues. V lost 3 bases to trimming and J lost 4 bases, with 9 bases between them. The CDR3 sequence is CASSPGFGTEAFF. The DNA for the CDR3 is TGTGCCAGCTCACCGGGGTTTGGCACTGAAGCTTTCTTT.

V gene TRBV2 combines with J gene TRBJ2-1, with 7 bases lining up with TRBD1. V lost 6 bases and J lost 15; bases outside the gene matches: 11. Looked up from germline, CDR1 is SNHLY and CDR2 is FYNNEI. CDR3 length equals 12 residues. CDR3: CASRPNRDSGFF. The CDR3 DNA reads as TGTGCCAGCAGGCCTAACCGGGACAGCGGGTTCTTC.

The chain joins TRBV2 to TRBJ1-2; 8 nucleotides match TRBD1. CDR3 size: 12 residues. The V gene's germline CDR1 is SNHLY and CDR2 FYNNEI. Trimming cost V 6 bases and J 4 bases; bases outside gene matches: 1. CDR3 sequence (DNA): TGTGCCAGCAGCGGACAGGGCTATGGCTACACCTTC. Residues: CASSGQGYGYTF. The full variable domain, in which reference TRBV2 and TRBJ1-2 provide the parts outside the CDR3, is EPEVTQTPSHQVTQMGQEVILRCVPISNHLYFYWYRQILGQKVEFLVSFYNNEISEKSEIFDDQFSVERPDGSNFTLKIRSTKLEDSAMYFCASSGQGYGYTFGSGTRLTVV.